This TCR beta chain was sequenced during a study of radiation and T cells in renal cell carcinoma. Time point indicated: blood 2 weeks post-SBRT. Treatment indicated: 15 Gy SBRT to primary tumor, nephrectomy 4 weeks later. TCRdb keeps only in-frame clones here, not all; method: immunoSEQ multiplex PCR. The data show 150,000 to 190,000 clones, with roughly 87% seen just once and over 10% held by the top ten. Germline-derived CDR1 and CDR2 are MNHNY and SVGAGI (reference sequence). V gave up 6 bases and J gave up 5 bases; unmatched junction bases: 8. The CDR3 length is 15 residues. The specimen was blood, collected from a patient whose treatment included radiotherapy and nephrectomy. The source of this sequence is a woman aged 50 to 65 with renal cell carcinoma. This chain joins TRBV6-6 and TRBJ1-4, with TRBD1 identical over 8 bases. CDR3 in amino acids: CASSAPGQENEKLFF. CDR3 nucleotides: TGTGCCAGCAGCGCGCCGGGACAGGAAAATGAAAAACTGTTTTTT.